A selection of T cell receptor beta chains follows, all from one sample in a study of blood T cell repertoires in COVID-19. Using immunoSEQ multiplex PCR, the repertoire was profiled, and TCRdb retains in-frame clones only, with some absent. The sample comprises 70,000 to 95,000 clones, roughly nine tenths of which are singletons, and less than 3.5% rests with the top ten. Material for sequencing was peripheral blood. All receptors derive from a man aged 45 to 65 with COVID-19, enrolled during active disease. CDR3s include the opening cysteine and the closing phenylalanine or tryptophan.

>TRBV29-1|TRBJ1-5
CSVVENSNQPQHF
>TRBV14|TRBJ1-6
CASSQDIWGLINSPLHF
>TRBV27|TRBJ1-5
CASGHGQGNQPQHF
>TRBV10-3|TRBJ1-1
CAISERGSNTEAFF
>TRBV28|TRBJ2-6
CASSFPGLISGANVLTF
>TRBV6-1|TRBJ1-1
CASSERQGANTEAFF
>TRBV19|TRBJ1-2
CASSMVYWYGYTF
>TRBV19|TRBJ2-1
CASSILAGGNEQFF
>TRBV10-3|TRBJ2-2
CAIKIRGTGELFF
>TRBV19|TRBJ2-1
CASSMGQGGRGEQFF
>TRBV30|TRBJ1-1
CAWERQGNTEAFF
>TRBV7-3|TRBJ1-2
CASSLRGGQGARGYTF
>TRBV9|TRBJ2-1
CASSVDDSPNEQFF
>TRBV5-6|TRBJ1-1
CASSKGRTNTEAFF
>TRBV5-1|TRBJ1-5
CASSSGQGENQPQHF
>TRBV18|TRBJ1-4
CASSPGTGREKLFF
>TRBV19|TRBJ2-1
CASSSGLANEQFF
>TRBV7-6|TRBJ1-2
CASSLDGGITAANYGYTF
>TRBV10-1|TRBJ1-6
CARVNRGAAPLHF
>TRBV4-1|TRBJ1-2
CASSPRGVNGYTF
>TRBV24-1|TRBJ1-1
CATSGTGRRAFF
>TRBV6-2/TRBV6-3|TRBJ1-5
CASSYEGLAQPQHF
>TRBV18|TRBJ1-2
CASSPRAGADYGYTF
>TRBV28|TRBJ1-3
CASSTGQGGNTIYF
>TRBV5-4|TRBJ2-7
CASSVGQDSYEQYF
>TRBV11-3|TRBJ1-4
CASSLFTEMRLANEKLFF
>TRBV24-1|TRBJ2-5
CATSETDRVSETQYF
>TRBV5-1|TRBJ2-7
CASSSLTGGGYEQYF
>TRBV6-5|TRBJ1-5
CASSPDRDRAQHF
>TRBV4-2|TRBJ1-1
CASSQDMGLDTEAFF
>TRBV29-1|TRBJ1-2
CSVGEGWDYGYTF
>TRBV5-4|TRBJ2-5
CASSLIGLAGGKEETQYF
>TRBV6-5|TRBJ2-1
CATNPLAGGPREQFF
>TRBV6-1|TRBJ2-7
CASSERGPPYEQYF
>TRBV7-3|TRBJ2-1
CASSRGQVDEQFF
>TRBV7-2|TRBJ2-1
CASSLGQLTSGQFF
>TRBV7-9|TRBJ2-6
CASSPGLSGANVLTF
>TRBV6-5|TRBJ2-7
CASNRQGYEQYF
>TRBV25-1|TRBJ1-2
CASSEMGQGNYGYTF
>TRBV6-2/TRBV6-3|TRBJ1-2
CASSYSGGSGYTF
>TRBV3-1/TRBV3-2|TRBJ2-3
CASSYRAYTQYF
>TRBV5-5|TRBJ2-3
CASSLVWGGADGTQYF
>TRBV5-5|TRBJ2-7
CASSPVGDRATFVSEQYF
>TRBV3-1/TRBV3-2|TRBJ1-1
CASGTGMNTEAFF
>TRBV7-9|TRBJ1-4
CASTGTGGNEKLFF
>TRBV4-2|TRBJ2-1
CASSQEERGYNEQFF
>TRBV6-5|TRBJ1-2
CASGGTAVYGYTF
>TRBV11-2|TRBJ2-3
CASSLKSSQGDTQYF
>TRBV4-2|TRBJ1-1
CASSQRDRGGLEAFF
>TRBV13|TRBJ2-2
CASSTTDRLNTGELFF
>TRBV9|TRBJ2-2
CASSQGSGLHTGELFF
>TRBV4-2|TRBJ2-7
CASSHGQSSEQYF
>TRBV4-1|TRBJ1-4
CASSQEEGNEKLFF
>TRBV19|TRBJ1-1
CASSVPGQGRGTEAFF